Shown below are 7 T cell receptor beta chains from a single sample sequenced in a study of T cell changes during pregnancy in multiple sclerosis. This table comes from immunoSEQ multiplex PCR, and its TCRdb copy is limited to in-frame clones, with some not included. The data show under 50,000 clones, over 85% seen once. The sample in question was CD4+ T cells from peripheral blood mononuclear cells, obtained in the first trimester of pregnancy. Source of these receptors: a female donor with multiple sclerosis, enrolled in a pregnancy study.

This rearrangement joins TRBV6-5 to TRBJ2-1; 7 positions agree with TRBD2. V shed 6 bases, J shed 9 bases, and the junction held 11 bases outside the gene matches. Germline CDR1 and CDR2: MNHEY and SVGAGI. This CDR3 has 14 residues. The CDR3 DNA is TGTGCCAGCAGAGAACGAGGCGGGAGTCGTGAGCAGTTCTTC. Amino acid sequence: CASRERGGSREQFF.

J is TRBJ1-1 and V is TRBV5-1; TRBD1 aligns across 8 bases. The CDR3 contains 15 residues. V gave up 0 bases and J gave up 8 bases; unmatched junction bases: 9. Germline values: CDR1 SGHRS, CDR2 YFSETQ. The CDR3 spells CASSLDARGRLEAFF. The DNA for the CDR3 is TGCGCCAGCAGCTTGGATGCCAGGGGGCGGTTAGAAGCTTTCTTT.

Notes on this clone: Additional DNA sequences in this sample encode the identical CDR3. The CDR3 nucleotides read TGCAGTGCTAGTGGCAGGGACGAGCAGTACTTC. It encodes CSASGRDEQYF. The chain combines TRBV20-1 with TRBJ2-7; perhaps TRBD1 as D (5 bases). The V end was cut by 3 bases, the J end by 5 bases, with 8 bases between. The CDR3 extends over 11 amino acids. Germline V gene sequence: CDR1 DFQATT, CDR2 SNEGSKA (reference sequence).

The CDR3: CASGGLAGSVRTDTQYF. The CDR3, as DNA: TGTGCCAGCGGGGGCCTAGCGGGATCTGTCCGCACAGATACGCAGTATTTT. The V gene is TRBV5-6, the J gene TRBJ2-3; 9 nucleotides line up with TRBD2. Germline trimming cut 7 bases from V and 1 base from J; bases unmatched to any gene: 13. Germline CDR1 and CDR2: SGHDT and YYEEEE. The length of the CDR3 is 17 residues. Combining the CDR3 with reference TRBV5-6 and TRBJ2-3 gives the whole variable domain DAGVTQSPTHLIKTRGQQVTLRCSPKSGHDTVSWYQQALGQGPQFIFQYYEEEERQRGNFPDRFSGHQFPNYSSELNVNALLLGDSALYLCASGGLAGSVRTDTQYFGPGTRLTVL.

The chain joins TRBV4-1 to TRBJ1-4; no clear D. The CDR3 runs 18 residues. In germline, CDR1 is MGHRA, CDR2 YSYEKL. Trimming took off 0 bases at V and 0 bases at J, with 14 bases between the two ends. The CDR3 sequence is CASSQEVAGRSTNEKLFF. DNA of the CDR3: TGCGCCAGCAGCCAAGAGGTCGCAGGAAGATCAACTAATGAAAAACTGTTTTTT.

The J gene is TRBJ1-2, the V gene TRBV6-1; D perhaps matches TRBD1 (5 bases). This CDR3 contains 13 residues. Germline loops: CDR1 MNHNS, CDR2 SASEGT. V was shortened by 6 bases and J by 4 bases, with 12 bases between the two germline ends. CDR3 protein: CASRGGTFYGYTF. As DNA, the CDR3 is TGTGCCAGCAGGGGAGGGACCTTCTATGGCTACACCTTC.

This chain's CDR3 is CASWDSTSGNTIYF. CDR3 DNA sequence: TGTGCCAGCTGGGACAGCACCTCTGGAAACACCATATATTTT. This sequence joins TRBV2 and TRBJ1-3, with 7 positions matching TRBD1. With 8 bases clipped from V and 0 bases from J, the junction kept 4 bases outside the gene matches. The CDR3 contains 14 residues. Germline V gene sequence: CDR1 SNHLY, CDR2 FYNNEI.